Following are 9 T cell receptor beta chains from one sample sequenced in a study of cytomegalovirus exposure and HLA in healthy donors. PCR primers comprised 60 Vbeta and 13 Jbeta primers. The assay was immunoSEQ multiplex PCR, and TCRdb's table has in-frame clones only and misses some. The sample records 200,000 to 250,000 clones, under 90% being singletons. The specimen was PBMCs. These receptors originate from a human donor in good health.

The chain recombines TRBV7-6 with TRBJ2-2; TRBD2 agrees at 11 bases. The J segment lost 9 bases and the V segment lost 5 bases, leaving 11 bases of the junction unmatched. The CDR3 has 16 residues. Germline V gives CDR1 SGHVS, CDR2 FNYEAQ. The CDR3 here is CASSPRRTSGPRELFF. The CDR3 nucleotides read TGTGCCAGCAGCCCGAGAAGGACTAGCGGGCCCCGGGAGCTGTTTTTT.

The CDR3 loop is CASRASGRQSSYEQYF. The CDR3 region has the DNA TGTGCCAGCAGGGCTAGCGGGAGGCAGAGCTCCTACGAGCAGTACTTC. V usage is TRBV25-1 and J usage is TRBJ2-7; 11 positions match TRBD2. CDR1 is MGHDK, CDR2 SYGVNS, per germline. Trimming removed 6 bases from V and 0 bases from J; junction bases left unmatched: 7. CDR3 length: 16 residues.

This clone has just one count. V and J are TRBV29-1 and TRBJ1-2, with 8 bases fitting TRBD1. J was trimmed by 9 bases and V by 6 bases; bases with no gene match: 18. There are 15 residues in the CDR3. Germline V CDR1 and CDR2: SQVTM, ANQGSEA. CDR3 sequence: CSVSQRTGRAPRYTF. The CDR3, as DNA: TGCAGCGTCTCACAAAGGACAGGGCGAGCCCCACGCTACACCTTC.

The chain is built from TRBV4-1 and TRBJ1-4; D ambiguous. V lost 1 base, J lost 5 bases, and 5 bases lay in between. Germline V gives CDR1 MGHRA, CDR2 YSYEKL. The CDR3 totals 13 residues. CDR3 coding DNA: TGCGCCAGCAGCCAAGGGCCGAATGAAAAACTGTTTTTT. This encodes CASSQGPNEKLFF.

The chain's CDR3 is CASSPRPGRGYQKLFF. The CDR3 bases are TGTGCCAGCAGCCCCCGGCCGGGCAGGGGATACCAAAAACTGTTTTTT. V usage is TRBV7-9 and J usage is TRBJ1-4; TRBD1 is a possible D gene (6 bases). CDR1 is SEHNR and CDR2 is FQNEAQ in the germline V gene (reference sequence). CDR3 length: 16 amino acids. V lost 5 bases to trimming and J lost 9 bases, with 22 bases between them.

The V call is TRBV14, the J call TRBJ1-1, with D possibly matching TRBD1 (6 bases). V was trimmed by 4 bases and J by 6 bases, leaving 9 bases between them. Germline assignment: CDR1 SGHDN and CDR2 FVKESK. The CDR3 length is 12 residues. CDR3: CASSRTASEAFF. CDR3 nucleotides: TGTGCCAGCAGCCGGACAGCTTCTGAAGCTTTCTTT.

The rearrangement uses TRBV18 and TRBJ2-4, with TRBD1 matching 10 bases. The CDR3 extends over 18 amino acids. With V trimmed by 3 bases and J by 0 bases, 8 bases remained unmatched. Germline CDR1 is KGHSH and CDR2 is LQKENI. The CDR3, as DNA: TGTGCCAGCTCACCGGGACAGGGGATGGAGGTAGCCAAAAACATTCAGTACTTC. This codes for CASSPGQGMEVAKNIQYF.

This chain links TRBV4-1 with TRBJ2-1; D is unresolved. Germline CDR1 reads MGHRA; CDR2 reads YSYEKL. The CDR3 has 15 residues. Trimming stripped 3 bases from V and 1 base from J, with 10 bases between. CDR3 loop: CASSHDLLSYNEQFF. The CDR3 nucleotides are TGCGCCAGCAGCCACGACTTGTTGTCCTACAATGAGCAGTTCTTC.

The gene calls are TRBV4-2 and TRBJ2-7; possibly TRBD2 for D (6 bases). Trimming took off 3 bases at V and 2 bases at J, with 11 bases between the two ends. CDR3 length equals 14 residues. Germline values: CDR1 LGHNA, CDR2 YNFKEQ. The CDR3 nucleotides read TGTGCCAGCAGCCATGAGACTAGAACCTACGAGCAGTACTTC. Protein: CASSHETRTYEQYF.